This section outlines one TCR beta chain sequence together with its context. The CDR3 length is 13 residues. Germline V gives CDR1 GTSNPN, CDR2 SVGIG (reference sequence). The V end lost 7 bases, the J end lost 0 bases, and 11 bases lay between the germline ends. The assay was immunoSEQ multiplex PCR, and TCRdb's table has in-frame clones only and misses some. The sample includes about 12,000 clones, approximately 66% of them seen just once. This sample was taken from a study of neoadjuvant anti-PD-1 for oral cavity cancer. Across the study: Before surgery, most patients got three to four biweekly 3 mg/kg nivolumab doses. Around day 43, patients without progression received a fourth nivolumab dose before surgery.

Cohort: HPV-negative, locally advanced oral cavity squamous cell carcinoma patients. Analysis of PBMCs was direct, with no culture step. The chain joins TRBV30 to TRBJ2-3; D unclear. The specimen was PBMCs, collected before nivolumab (anti-PD-1) treatment. The origin of this receptor is a person aged 35 to 85 with oral cavity squamous cell carcinoma. The CDR3 coding sequence is TGTGCCTCACGACCGTATAGCACAGATACGCAGTATTTT. Protein sequence: CASRPYSTDTQYF.